These 7 T cell receptor beta chains were sequenced from one sample in a study of shared clonotypes between healthy human individuals (dated by TCRdb to the early 2020s). Libraries were prepared through the immunoSEQ multiplex PCR assay. TCRdb provides this immuneACCESS table in a form limited to in-frame rearrangements. Some clones are lacking; in checked studies, under half of them reflect an unresolved V gene, and why the rest are absent is not known. The sample data list about 2,100,000 clones, and 90% to 95% of these were observed just once. The ten largest clones add up to under 2% of the sample. CD8 naive samples were CD45RO-negative cells positively selected for CCR7, giving a CD45RA+CCR7+ population that excluded TemRA cells. The sequenced sample consisted of naive CD8+ T cells from PBMCs. Taken with the paper, the label for cell subset or site translates to: CD45RA+CCR7+. The receptors were gathered from a man between 18 and 35 years old in good health. Some clones in this sample may be carry-over from other donors' samples.

The CDR3 bases are TGCGCCAGCAGCCGGATGGACAGTTCCTACGAGCAGTACTTC. Amino acids: CASSRMDSSYEQYF. The V call is TRBV4-3, the J call TRBJ2-7; D may be TRBD1 (6 bases). The germline V gene has CDR1 LGHNA and CDR2 YSLEER. V shed 4 bases and J shed 1 base, with 11 bases lying between them. The CDR3 sequence is 14 residues long.

J is TRBJ2-7 and V is TRBV27; the D is unclear. V lost 3 bases and J lost 0, with 9 bases in between. The germline V gene encodes CDR1 MNHEY and CDR2 SMNVEV (reference sequence). The CDR3 contains 14 residues. The CDR3 reads CASSFSSTSYEQYF. The DNA of the CDR3 is TGTGCCAGCAGTTTTAGCTCTACCTCCTACGAGCAGTACTTC.

The chain uses TRBV7-2 and TRBJ2-7; TRBD2 might be the D (6 bases). The ends were cut back, 7 bases at V and 0 bases at J, with 16 bases in the middle. This CDR3 comprises 15 residues. The germline V gene encodes CDR1 SGHTA and CDR2 FQGNSA. CDR3 sequence (DNA): TGTGCCAGCACACAAGTTAGCGGAAGCTCCTACGAGCAGTACTTC. Protein: CASTQVSGSSYEQYF.

The chain links TRBV9 to TRBJ2-1; no clear D gene. CDR1 and CDR2 from the germline V gene are SGDLS and YYNGEE. There are 11 residues in the CDR3. V lost 3 bases and J lost 8, with 6 bases in between. The DNA for the CDR3 is TGTGCCAGCAGCGCGGTAGATGAGCAGTTCTTC. Amino acids: CASSAVDEQFF.

The chain employs TRBV9 and TRBJ2-2; possibly TRBD1 or TRBD2 for D (5 bases each). The CDR3 runs to 13 residues. The V gene lost 7 bases and the J gene lost 6 bases, with 13 bases spanning the gap. CDR1 is SGDLS, CDR2 YYNGEE, per germline. In nucleotides, the CDR3 is TGTGCCAGCGGCGGCTCGGGGCCCGGGGAGCTGTTTTTT. It is translated as CASGGSGPGELFF.

The genes are TRBV6-1 and TRBJ2-7; 9 bases fit TRBD2. The CDR3 has 15 residues. Losses at the gene ends were 5 bases for V and 7 bases for J; bases not matched to a gene: 12. Germline loops: CDR1 MNHNS, CDR2 SASEGT. CDR3 protein: CASSSRVAGAGEQYF. The CDR3 nucleotides are TGTGCCAGCAGTTCTAGGGTAGCGGGAGCAGGTGAGCAGTACTTC.

A word on this clone: The conserved phenylalanine or tryptophan is not found at the CDR3 terminus, so this likely reflects a read error. The DNA is omitted, as the CDR3 cannot be located on it reliably, and the CDR3 follows TCRdb's listing. The CDR3 region is CASSQEEGGD. The genes are TRBV4-3 and TRBJ2-7. CDR1 is LGHNA and CDR2 is YSLEER in the germline V gene. The CDR3 totals 10 residues, both ends included.